This T cell receptor beta chain was documented in a study of T cells in Graves' hyperthyroidism and ophthalmopathy. This clonotype was detected many times. Amplification of TCR beta CDR3 regions used RNA as the template. First-round RT-PCR targeting the TCR CDR3 was performed with the HTBI primer set. TCRdb itself ran the multiplex PCR reads through MiXCR, one entry per CDR3 protein. The sample has 500,000 to 800,000 distinct CDR3 sequences; about 14% are singletons. Trimming took off 1 base at V and 7 bases at J, with 16 bases between the two ends. The CDR3 runs 15 residues. Per the germline V gene, CDR1 is LGHDT and CDR2 is YNNKEL (reference sequence).

V gene TRBV3-1 combines with J gene TRBJ1-1, with D maybe TRBD1 (5 bases). The sequence came from a woman between 45 and 65 years old with Graves' ophthalmopathy. The sequencing input was blood. The CDR3 region has the DNA TGTGCCAGCAGCCAAGTTTATCCAGGGCCTAATGAAGCTTTCTTT. It translates to CASSQVYPGPNEAFF.